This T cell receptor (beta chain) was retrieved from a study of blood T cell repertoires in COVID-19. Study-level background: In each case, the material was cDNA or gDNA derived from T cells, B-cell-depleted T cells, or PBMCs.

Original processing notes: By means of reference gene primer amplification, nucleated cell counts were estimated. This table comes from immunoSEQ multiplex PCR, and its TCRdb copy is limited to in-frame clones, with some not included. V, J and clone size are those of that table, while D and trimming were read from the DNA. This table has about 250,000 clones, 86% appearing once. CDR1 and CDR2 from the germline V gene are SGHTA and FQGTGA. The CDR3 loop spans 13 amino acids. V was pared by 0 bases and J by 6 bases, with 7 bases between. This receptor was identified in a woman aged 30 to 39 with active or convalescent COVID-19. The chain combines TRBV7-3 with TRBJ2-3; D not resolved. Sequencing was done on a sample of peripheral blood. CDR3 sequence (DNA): TGTGCCAGCAGCTTAACTTCCTACGATACGCAGTATTTT. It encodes CASSLTSYDTQYF.